This T cell receptor beta chain was found in a study of T cell responses to AZD1222 COVID-19 vaccine. For the study at large: Second doses at about 4 or about 12 weeks were pooled.

TCRdb's copy holds only in-frame clones and misses some; the assay was immunoSEQ multiplex PCR. This sample has tens of thousands of clones; just over 90% occur once, and the top ten carry about 24%. General study results and limits: Unmutated variant regions reportedly attract nearly half of all spike-specific TCRs.

The germline V and J ends were trimmed by 2 bases and 6 bases, with 8 bases remaining between them. This CDR3 has 13 amino acids. Germline CDR1 reads LGHDT; CDR2 reads YNNKEL (reference sequence). With regard to this clone: No antigen is known for it.

The TCR originated in an adult in good health. This rearrangement joins TRBV3-1 (or the pseudogene TRBV3-2) to TRBJ2-1; possible D gene TRBD2, 6 bases. Specimen: peripheral blood, collected on day 0 of AZD1222 vaccination. This CDR3 is CASSQLAPNEQFF. CDR3 bases: TGTGCCAGCAGCCAACTAGCGCCCAATGAGCAGTTCTTC.